This T cell receptor beta chain was observed in a study of human T cells and chemical hapten exposure (dated by TCRdb to about 2021). In the study overall: For sensitization, 2% DPC in acetone was applied to an approximately 2 cm by approximately 2 cm area of upper inner arm skin. Patients additionally received weekly therapeutic DPC doses to the scalp throughout the roughly 24-week study period. Patch testing was performed on the upper back with Finn chambers containing 0.01% DPC, and the patch tests were scored after 6 days according to International Contact Dermatitis Research Group standards. The patient cohort, mostly female, included alopecia areata with under or over 50% scalp involvement, alopecia totalis and alopecia universalis. Libraries were combined into a pool for sequencing, and differences in TCR yield between samples came mainly from small differences in library volumes within the pool. In alopecia patients, the study followed how the peripheral blood TCR repertoire changed in vivo over primary and secondary sensitization to diphenylcyclopropenone (DPC), a hapten. Blood samples were taken from patients before sensitization (week 0) and then at 2, 6 and about 24 weeks after DPC sensitization. About 30 alopecia patients provided blood for TCR sequencing at one to four time points (pre-sensitization, 2, 6 and 24 weeks). Study-wide findings and limitations: All patients had alopecia, a presumed autoimmune disease, so their immune response might differ from that of healthy individuals. The number of PT1 expanded TCRs positively correlated with patch test score, significant at thresholds 8, 16 and 32 but not 4. DPC sensitization did not change the number of TCRs with a frequency above 1 in 1000, and there was no evidence of changes in global repertoire structure. Repeated subsampling changed both the strength of the expansion versus patch-test correlation and the threshold at which that correlation became significant. Expanded TCRs formed significantly more large CDR3 similarity clusters than pre-sensitization or healthy control sets, consistent with antigen-driven responses.

The meaning of the sample's time point label: pre-sensitization, week 0. The sample's treatment or condition label, in plain terms: therapeutic diphenylcyclopropenone sensitization with weekly scalp DPC. Blood at each patch-test visit was drawn before the patch test was applied. Patients were eligible if aged 18 to 70, diagnosed with alopecia and judged suitable for DPC therapy, and pregnant patients were excluded. Unfractionated whole blood was collected in Tempus Blood RNA tubes, and total RNA was extracted from that blood. The germline V gene encodes CDR1 SGHRS and CDR2 YFSETQ. Trimming removed 5 bases from V and 4 bases from J, leaving 14 bases between the germline ends. From its cysteine to its phenylalanine, the CDR3 spans 14 amino acids. Only the CDR3 DNA stays, 42 bases, in frame from base 1. This clonotype has a count of ten or more. Its recognized antigen is unknown. No much larger clone exists at a distance of one base, and base qualities are not known.

Library method: RACE. Sequencing took place on a NextSeq 500. During library preparation, unique molecular identifiers were attached to individual cDNA molecules so that TCRs could be counted quantitatively and reproducibly. Both TCR alpha and TCR beta chains were sequenced from each blood RNA sample. In the paper's pipeline: A median of roughly 98,000 TCRs per sample was observed, with a range of roughly 20,000 to 750,000. The Decombinator software suite was used to annotate V, J and CDR3 in the TCR reads. To make PS versus PT1 abundance plots, every sample was subsampled to the same number of TCRs (28,000). TCRs were defined as expanded if absent before sensitization and observed at least eight times at the 2-week time point. TCRdb reworked the public reads: Q25 trimming with fastp, MiXCR clone assembly, productive beta chains retained. Entries that share a CDR3 protein sequence are merged under the most common genes and DNA. The V and J calls reflect TCRdb's pipeline rather than the authors' work. The sample records some 70,000 distinct CDR3 sequences, approximately 11% of which are singletons. Jointly, the top ten make up 5% to 5.5% of the sample.

The sequencing used whole blood, collected in connection with sensitization to the hapten diphenylcyclopropenone (DPC). The rearrangement combines TRBV5-1 with TRBJ2-3; a weak D assignment points to TRBD2 (6 bases agree). The TCR comes from a woman aged 50 to 65 with alopecia areata. Some clones in this sample may be carry-over from other donors' samples. CDR3 protein: CASRMGGSADTQYF. DNA sequence: TGCGCCAGCAGAATGGGGGGTTCGGCAGATACGCAGTATTTT.